This T cell receptor beta chain was profiled in a study of blood T cells in healthy people across ages. Study-wide background: In model experiments, template switching was able to capture about one barcoded beta molecule for every two T cells that were present.

Using a J-beta primer mix together with a sample-barcoded 5' primer, a second PCR was run for roughly 6 to 12 cycles. TCRdb analysed the 5' RACE reads with MiXCR anew, one entry per CDR3 protein. The sample consists of roughly 800,000 distinct CDR3 sequences, around 34% of them appearing once. The TCR comes from a young man in good health. The sample was blood.

The CDR3 region is CASSEGAAPGDTQYF. In DNA form, the CDR3 reads TGTGCCAGCAGTGAAGGGGCAGCCCCCGGAGATACGCAGTATTTT. The gene calls are TRBV6-1 and TRBJ2-3; D is uncertain. The V end was cut by 1 base, the J end by 5 bases, with 13 bases between. Germline CDR1 is MNHNS and CDR2 is SASEGT. CDR3 length: 15 amino acids.